A single sample gave rise to the 31 T cell receptor beta chains below, sequenced in a study of shared clonotypes between healthy human individuals. Naive-designated CD8 cells lacked CD45RO, were positively enriched for CCR7, and omitted terminally differentiated effector memory CD45RA+ cells. Generated by immunoSEQ multiplex PCR, the TCRdb table keeps only in-frame clones and is missing some. The sample has some 2,000,000 clones; roughly 94% are singletons. The sequenced material came from naive CD8+ T cells sorted from blood. These receptors were collected from a man between 18 and 29 years old in good health.

Concerning this clone: At one boundary the junction diverges from the germline segment, which might be a read error. This chain connects TRBV19 to TRBJ1-3; D gene ambiguous. Germline-derived CDR1 and CDR2 are LNHDA and SQIVND (reference sequence). The CDR3 length is 15 residues. The CDR3 here is CASSNQPTSGNTTYF. As DNA, the CDR3 is TGTGCCAGTAGTAACCAGCCGACCTCTGGAAACACCACATATTTT.

This rearrangement joins TRBV4-3 to TRBJ2-5; 15 bases align to TRBD2. V gave up 0 bases and J gave up 5 bases; unmatched junction bases: 10. Germline values: CDR1 LGHNA, CDR2 YSLEER. The CDR3 has 19 residues. The CDR3 is CASSQELGTSGRKWETQYF. In DNA, the CDR3 is TGCGCCAGCAGCCAAGAACTTGGGACTAGCGGGAGGAAGTGGGAGACCCAGTACTTC.

This sequence joins TRBV27 and TRBJ2-7; 8 nucleotides align to TRBD2. V dropped 6 bases and J dropped 1; count of bases not matched to a gene: 5. CDR1 is MNHEY and CDR2 is SMNVEV in the germline V gene (reference sequence). The CDR3 has 14 amino acids. CDR3 residues: CASRSAGGSYEQYF. In DNA form, the CDR3 reads TGTGCCAGCAGATCGGCGGGAGGTTCCTACGAGCAGTACTTC.

This CDR3 reads CASSRQALATYEQYF. DNA of the CDR3: TGTGCCAGCAGTAGACAGGCCCTCGCAACCTACGAGCAGTACTTC. The rearrangement links TRBV6-1 to TRBJ2-7, with D possibly matching TRBD1 (6 bases). Germline CDR1 is MNHNS and CDR2 is SASEGT. The CDR3 covers 15 residues. The V and J ends lost 5 bases and 2 bases respectively, with 16 bases between them.

The chain combines TRBV9 with TRBJ2-2; D may be TRBD1 (6 bases). Germline V gene data show CDR1 as SGDLS and CDR2 as YYNGEE. This CDR3 contains 15 residues. Trimming stripped 3 bases from V and 2 bases from J, with 11 bases between. DNA for the CDR3: TGTGCCAGCAGCGGGGACAAAACTAACACCGGGGAGCTGTTTTTT. It codes for CASSGDKTNTGELFF.

J is TRBJ1-1 and V is TRBV7-2, with a weak D call TRBD1 (6 bases). Trimming took 3 bases from V and 0 from J, leaving 14 bases between them. CDR3 length: 16 residues. Per germline, CDR1 SGHTA and CDR2 FQGNSA. Written as DNA, the CDR3 is TGTGCCAGCAGCTTGGGGGCAGGGCTATTGAACACTGAAGCTTTCTTT. It specifies CASSLGAGLLNTEAFF.

The rearrangement joins TRBV27 to TRBJ1-5; D is unresolved. CDR3 length equals 14 residues. Germline CDR1 is MNHEY and CDR2 is SMNVEV (reference sequence). Trimming shortened V by 5 bases and J by 2 bases, and 10 bases separated the two germline ends. The CDR3 protein is CASSPIVGNQPQHF. In DNA form, the CDR3 reads TGTGCCAGCAGTCCCATTGTTGGCAATCAGCCCCAGCATTTT.

This chain connects TRBV6-5 to TRBJ2-1; either TRBD1 or TRBD2 may supply D (5 bases each). CDR1 and CDR2 from the germline V gene are MNHEY and SVGAGI. Between the trimmed V and J ends, which lost 6 bases and 5 bases, there was a span of 11 bases. This CDR3 has 13 amino acids. CDR3 coding DNA: TGTGCCAGCAGCCTGGGGGTCCACAATGAGCAGTTCTTC. Amino acids: CASSLGVHNEQFF.

The CDR3 is CASSEARGGDTDTQYF. The DNA for the CDR3 is TGTGCCAGCAGTGAAGCGCGTGGGGGGGACACAGATACGCAGTATTTT. This chain links TRBV2 with TRBJ2-3, with TRBD2 identical over 7 bases. Germline V lookup: CDR1 SNHLY, CDR2 FYNNEI. The CDR3 is 16 amino acids. V lost 0 bases, J lost 2 bases, and 5 bases stayed unmatched.

This sequence joins TRBV29-1 and TRBJ1-2, with unresolved D. This CDR3 region has 15 residues. V lost 8 bases to trimming and J lost 1 base, with 20 bases between them. Germline lookup yields CDR1 SQVTM and CDR2 ANQGSEA. The CDR3 DNA reads as TGCAGCACCGGTCCCAAGACCAGAGATAACTATGGCTACACCTTC. This encodes CSTGPKTRDNYGYTF.

V and J are TRBV4-3 and TRBJ2-2; weak D call: TRBD2 (6 bases). V was pared by 0 bases and J by 6 bases, with 11 bases between. The germline V gene has CDR1 LGHNA and CDR2 YSLEER. The CDR3 spans 15 residues. This CDR3 reads CASSQELAGPGELFF. As DNA, the CDR3 is TGCGCCAGCAGCCAAGAACTGGCGGGGCCCGGGGAGCTGTTTTTT.

The chain recombines TRBV7-3 with TRBJ2-1, with D perhaps given as TRBD1 or TRBD2 (5 bases each). Per the germline V gene, CDR1 is SGHTA and CDR2 is FQGTGA. This CDR3 is 18 amino acids long. V gave up 4 bases and J gave up 2 bases, with 21 bases separating them. Here the CDR3 reads CASSWGLGGGPTYNEQFF. CDR3 in DNA: TGTGCCAGCAGCTGGGGTCTTGGTGGGGGACCCACCTACAATGAGCAGTTCTTC.

This clone appeared once. The chain employs TRBV28 and TRBJ2-3; perhaps TRBD1 as D (5 bases). Germline-derived CDR1 and CDR2 are MDHEN and SYDVKM. The CDR3 runs to 14 residues. V was cut by 6 bases and J by 3 bases, with 13 bases left in between. The CDR3 region is CASSHDSNTDTQYF. The CDR3 DNA reads as TGTGCCAGCAGCCACGACAGTAATACAGATACGCAGTATTTT.

This chain links TRBV4-1 with TRBJ2-7; D is possibly TRBD1 (5 bases). V lost 1 base to trimming and J lost 5 bases, with 15 bases between them. CDR1 is MGHRA and CDR2 is YSYEKL in the germline V gene. CDR3 length: 15 amino acids. The CDR3 reads CASSQVPRQGDEQYF. The CDR3, as DNA: TGCGCCAGCAGCCAAGTACCCCGGCAGGGCGACGAGCAGTACTTC.

DNA for the CDR3: TGTGCCAGCAGCTTTATAGCGGGGGACACCTACAATGAGCAGTTCTTC. Protein product: CASSFIAGDTYNEQFF. The chain links TRBV7-9 to TRBJ2-1, with 9 bases matching TRBD2. Trimming took 3 bases from V and 2 from J; bases not matched to a gene: 5. The CDR3 runs 16 residues. Germline V lookup: CDR1 SEHNR, CDR2 FQNEAQ (reference sequence).

The rearrangement joins TRBV27 to TRBJ1-5; no reliable D call. There are 12 residues in the CDR3. V gave up 5 bases and J gave up 6 bases, with 8 bases separating them. Germline lookup yields CDR1 MNHEY and CDR2 SMNVEV (reference sequence). Written as DNA, the CDR3 is TGTGCCAGCAGTCCAACATCTCAGCCCCAGCATTTT. This sequence encodes CASSPTSQPQHF.

The rearrangement uses TRBV2 and TRBJ2-1; D possibly corresponds to TRBD2 (5 bases). Germline V gives CDR1 SNHLY, CDR2 FYNNEI. There are 16 residues in the CDR3. Trimming took off 2 bases at V and 1 base at J, with 12 bases between the two ends. The CDR3: CASSESAGQSYNEQFF. The CDR3 DNA reads as TGTGCCAGCAGTGAATCGGCGGGCCAGTCCTACAATGAGCAGTTCTTC.

V gene TRBV27 combines with J gene TRBJ2-3; 11 bases are shared with TRBD1. J gave up 6 bases and V 9 bases, and 5 bases lay outside the gene matches. Germline CDR1 MNHEY, CDR2 SMNVEV (reference sequence). The CDR3 has 13 amino acids. The CDR3, as DNA: TGTGCCAGTATCGGACAGGGGGCGGATACGCAGTATTTT. Protein: CASIGQGADTQYF.

The V call is TRBV29-1, the J call TRBJ2-7, with D perhaps assigned TRBD1 or TRBD2 (5 bases each). Deletions cut 7 bases from V and 0 bases from J, with 13 bases between. Germline lookup yields CDR1 SQVTM and CDR2 ANQGSEA. The CDR3 has 13 amino acids. The chain's CDR3 is CSARDGDSYEQYF. The CDR3 coding sequence is TGCAGCGCTCGGGACGGCGACTCCTACGAGCAGTACTTC.

The chain carries TRBV4-1 and TRBJ2-1, with TRBD1 matching 10 bases. V shed 0 bases, J shed 4 bases, and the junction held 3 bases outside the gene matches. The CDR3 extends over 16 amino acids. CDR1 and CDR2 (germline): MGHRA, YSYEKL. CDR3 sequence reads: CASSQEPGQGYNEQFF. The CDR3 bases are TGCGCCAGCAGCCAAGAGCCGGGACAGGGGTACAATGAGCAGTTCTTC.

As to this clone: In the same sample, other DNA sequences code for this CDR3. The genes are TRBV27 and TRBJ2-7; 10 nucleotides align to TRBD2. Trimming cost V 0 bases and J 1 base; bases outside gene matches: 0. The CDR3 covers 15 residues. CDR1 and CDR2 (germline): MNHEY, SMNVEV (reference sequence). The CDR3 spells CASSLSLAGSYEQYF. In DNA form, the CDR3 reads TGTGCCAGCAGTTTATCACTAGCGGGATCCTACGAGCAGTACTTC.

A remark on this clone: The same CDR3 arises from other DNA sequences in this sample as well. The chain links TRBV27 to TRBJ1-5, with a tentative D call TRBD1 (6 bases). Germline CDR1 reads MNHEY; CDR2 reads SMNVEV (reference sequence). V lost 6 bases to trimming and J lost 1 base, with 10 bases between them. The CDR3 totals 14 residues. CDR3 sequence reads: CASSPQGSNQPQHF. The CDR3 nucleotides are TGTGCCAGCAGCCCCCAGGGGAGCAATCAGCCCCAGCATTTT.

Here the CDR3 DNA reads TGCGCCAGCAGCTTGTCTCGGACTGAAGCTTTCTTT. Amino acids: CASSLSRTEAFF. The chain uses TRBV5-1 and TRBJ1-1; no reliable D call. V lost 1 base and J 5 bases, leaving 6 bases between the germline ends. In germline, CDR1 is SGHRS, CDR2 YFSETQ. CDR3 length equals 12 residues.

The chain joins TRBV5-1 to TRBJ2-2; D may correspond to TRBD1 or TRBD2 (6 bases each). The CDR3 is 14 amino acids. V was cut by 0 bases and J by 9 bases, with 12 bases left in between. Germline values: CDR1 SGHRS, CDR2 YFSETQ. The CDR3 sequence: CASSLDQGRRELFF. The CDR3 DNA is TGCGCCAGCAGCTTGGACCAGGGGAGGCGGGAGCTGTTTTTT.

In DNA form, the CDR3 reads TGTGCCAGCAGTATTCGGGGCAGCTACACAGATACGCAGTATTTT. This sequence encodes CASSIRGSYTDTQYF. The chain uses TRBV27 and TRBJ2-3, with D perhaps matching TRBD1 or TRBD2 (5 bases each). CDR3 length: 15 residues. The germline gives CDR1 MNHEY, CDR2 SMNVEV (reference sequence). V was cut by 5 bases and J by 2 bases, with 14 bases left in between.

The chain carries TRBV7-6 and TRBJ1-1; 12 bases line up with TRBD1. CDR3 length: 15 residues. J lost 7 bases, V lost 3 bases, and 6 bases had no gene match. Germline loops: CDR1 SGHVS, CDR2 FNYEAQ. This CDR3 reads CASSFAGTGGSEAFF. CDR3 bases: TGTGCCAGCAGCTTTGCCGGGACAGGGGGCAGTGAAGCTTTCTTT. Together with reference TRBV7-6 and TRBJ1-1, the CDR3 gives the full variable domain: GAGVSQSPRYKVTKRGQDVALRCDPISGHVSLYWYRQALGQGPEFLTYFNYEAQQDKSGLPNDRFSAERPEGSISTLTIQRTEQRDSAMYRCASSFAGTGGSEAFFGQGTRLTVV.

The gene calls are TRBV6-5 and TRBJ1-4, with a weak D call TRBD1 (6 bases). V was shortened by 6 bases and J by 8 bases, with 19 bases between the two germline ends. Germline lookup yields CDR1 MNHEY and CDR2 SVGAGI. This CDR3 has 15 amino acids. The CDR3 coding sequence is TGTGCCAGCAGCCAGATCGGGGGGCTAGGAGAAAAACTGTTTTTT. Translation gives CASSQIGGLGEKLFF.

This sequence joins TRBV30 and TRBJ2-1; no clear D. Germline V lookup: CDR1 GTSNPN, CDR2 SVGIG (reference sequence). CDR3 length equals 11 residues. V gave up 0 bases and J gave up 15 bases, with 12 bases separating them. The chain's CDR3 is CAWSVQWAGFF. The CDR3 nucleotides read TGTGCCTGGAGTGTACAGTGGGCTGGGTTCTTC.

The genes are TRBV29-1 and TRBJ2-7; TRBD1 might be the D (7 bases). Germline CDR1 and CDR2: SQVTM and ANQGSEA. This CDR3 spans 13 amino acids. The V and J ends lost 7 bases and 4 bases respectively, with 17 bases between them. The CDR3 DNA reads TGCAGCGCTGGGGAGGTCAGGGGGTACGAGCAGTACTTC. It yields the protein CSAGEVRGYEQYF.

This rearrangement joins TRBV28 to TRBJ2-5; D not resolved. The CDR3 length is 14 residues. Trimming removed 3 bases from V and 2 bases from J, with 10 bases in between. The germline V gene encodes CDR1 MDHEN and CDR2 SYDVKM. CDR3 loop: CASSFGSNQETQYF. DNA of the CDR3: TGTGCCAGCAGTTTTGGGTCAAATCAAGAGACCCAGTACTTC.

On this clone itself: Different DNA sequences within this sample yield the same CDR3. The chain links TRBV5-6 to TRBJ1-2; D not resolved. The ends were cut back, 0 bases at V and 5 bases at J, with 8 bases in the middle. This CDR3 comprises 13 residues. CDR1 SGHDT and CDR2 YYEEEE come from the germline V gene. DNA for the CDR3: TGTGCCAGCAGCTTGGGTGGCAGTTATGGCTACACCTTC. It encodes CASSLGGSYGYTF.